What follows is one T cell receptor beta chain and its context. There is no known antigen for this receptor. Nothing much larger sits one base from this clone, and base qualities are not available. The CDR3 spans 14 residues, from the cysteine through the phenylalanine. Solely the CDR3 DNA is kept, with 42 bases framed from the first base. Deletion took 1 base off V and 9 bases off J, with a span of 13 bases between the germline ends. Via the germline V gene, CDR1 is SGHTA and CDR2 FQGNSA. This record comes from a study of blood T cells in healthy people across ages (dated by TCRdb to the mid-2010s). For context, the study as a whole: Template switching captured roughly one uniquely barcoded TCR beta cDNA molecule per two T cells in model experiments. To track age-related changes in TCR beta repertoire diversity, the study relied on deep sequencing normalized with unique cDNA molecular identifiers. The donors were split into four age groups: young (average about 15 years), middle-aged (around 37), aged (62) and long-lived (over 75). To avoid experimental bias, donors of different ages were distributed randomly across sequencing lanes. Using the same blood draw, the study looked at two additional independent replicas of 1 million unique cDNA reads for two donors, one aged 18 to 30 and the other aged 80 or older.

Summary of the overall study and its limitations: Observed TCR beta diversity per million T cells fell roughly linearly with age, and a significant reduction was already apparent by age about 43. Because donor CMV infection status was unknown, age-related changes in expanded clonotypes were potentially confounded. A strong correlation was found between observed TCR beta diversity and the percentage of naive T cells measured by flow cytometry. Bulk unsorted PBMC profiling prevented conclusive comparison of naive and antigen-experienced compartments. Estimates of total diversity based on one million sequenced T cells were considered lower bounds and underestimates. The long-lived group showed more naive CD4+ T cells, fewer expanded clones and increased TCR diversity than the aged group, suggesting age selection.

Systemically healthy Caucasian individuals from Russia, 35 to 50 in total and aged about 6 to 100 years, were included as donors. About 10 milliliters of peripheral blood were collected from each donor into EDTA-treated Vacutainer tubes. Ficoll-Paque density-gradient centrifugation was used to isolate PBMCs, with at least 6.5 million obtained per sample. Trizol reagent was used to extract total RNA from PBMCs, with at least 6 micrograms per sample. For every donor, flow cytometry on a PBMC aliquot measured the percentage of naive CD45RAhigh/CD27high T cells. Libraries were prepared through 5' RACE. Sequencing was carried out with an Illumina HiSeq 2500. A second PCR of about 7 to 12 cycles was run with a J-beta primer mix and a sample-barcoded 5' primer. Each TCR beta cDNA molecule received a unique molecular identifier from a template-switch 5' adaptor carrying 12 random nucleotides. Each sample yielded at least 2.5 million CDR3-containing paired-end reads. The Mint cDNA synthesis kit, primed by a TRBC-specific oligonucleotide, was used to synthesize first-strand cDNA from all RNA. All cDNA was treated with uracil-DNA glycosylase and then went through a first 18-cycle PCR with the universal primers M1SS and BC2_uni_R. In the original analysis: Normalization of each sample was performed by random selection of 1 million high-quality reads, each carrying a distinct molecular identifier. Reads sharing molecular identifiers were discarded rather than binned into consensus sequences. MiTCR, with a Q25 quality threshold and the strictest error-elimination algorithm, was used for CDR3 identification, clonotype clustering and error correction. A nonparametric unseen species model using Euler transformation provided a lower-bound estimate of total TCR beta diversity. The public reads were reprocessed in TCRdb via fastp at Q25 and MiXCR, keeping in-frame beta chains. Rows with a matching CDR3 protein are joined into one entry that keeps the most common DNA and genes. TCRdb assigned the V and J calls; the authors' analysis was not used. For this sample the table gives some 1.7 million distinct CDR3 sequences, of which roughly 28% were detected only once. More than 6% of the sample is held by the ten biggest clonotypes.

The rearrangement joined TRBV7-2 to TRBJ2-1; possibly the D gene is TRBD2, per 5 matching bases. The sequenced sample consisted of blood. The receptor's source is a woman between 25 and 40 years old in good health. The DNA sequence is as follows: TGTGCCAGCAGCTTAGTCCGGCGGGTGGGTGAGCAGTTCTTC. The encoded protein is CASSLVRRVGEQFF.